The subject of this entry is one T cell receptor (beta chain). This sample is part of a study of blood T cell repertoires in COVID-19. Across the study: COVID-19 samples, acute and convalescent, were from the United States, Italy and Spain.

Here immunoSEQ multiplex PCR was the method, and the copy in TCRdb shows in-frame clones only, minus some. The sample has some 190,000 clones, around 80% seen once. The clonotype originates from a woman of 80 years or more with COVID-19, enrolled during active disease. The sequencing input was peripheral blood.

The CDR3 nucleotides are TGTGCCAGCAGCTTCAGGGAAGGCTATGGCTACACCTTC. This translates into CASSFREGYGYTF. The chain couples TRBV7-9 to TRBJ1-2; possible D gene TRBD1, 5 bases. This CDR3 is 13 amino acids long. Germline-derived CDR1 and CDR2 are SEHNR and FQNEAQ (reference sequence). The V end was cut by 3 bases, the J end by 4 bases, with 9 bases between.